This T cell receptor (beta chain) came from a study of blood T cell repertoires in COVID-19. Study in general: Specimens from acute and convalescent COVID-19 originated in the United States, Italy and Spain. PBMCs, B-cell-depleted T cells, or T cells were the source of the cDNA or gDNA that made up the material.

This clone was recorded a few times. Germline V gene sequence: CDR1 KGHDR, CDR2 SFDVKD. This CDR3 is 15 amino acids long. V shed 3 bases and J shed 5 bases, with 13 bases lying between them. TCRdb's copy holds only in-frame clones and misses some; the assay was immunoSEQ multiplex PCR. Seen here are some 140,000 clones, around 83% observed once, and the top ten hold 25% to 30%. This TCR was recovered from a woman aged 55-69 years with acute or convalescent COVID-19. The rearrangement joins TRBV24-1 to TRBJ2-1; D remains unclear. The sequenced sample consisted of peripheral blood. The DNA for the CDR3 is TGTGCCACCAGTGATACGAAGAGAGCTAACAATGAGCAGTTCTTC. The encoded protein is CATSDTKRANNEQFF.